This T cell receptor beta chain was documented in a study of cytomegalovirus exposure and HLA in healthy donors. Background on the study: Of approximately 400 genotyped donors, approximately 84% clustered with self-reported Caucasian donors. Study-wide results and caveats: Among immune exposure information, only CMV serostatus was available. As was reported, the HLA-A and HLA-B alleles of most subjects were accurately predicted from TCR beta sequences.

PCR amplification relied on 60 Vbeta primers (plus 13 Jbeta primers). Clones were read by immunoSEQ multiplex PCR, and TCRdb kept only the in-frame ones, dropping some. The table lists about 150,000 clones, around 70% of them singletons. In regard to this clone: Its antigen is unidentified.

Donors were ostensibly healthy at sampling, although undocumented immune exposures were probable. CDR1 MDHEN and CDR2 SYDVKM come from the germline V gene. Trimming took 6 bases from V and 4 from J, leaving 16 bases between them. This CDR3 is built from 14 residues. Sequenced: PBMCs. This sequence was found in a woman aged 55 to 70 in good health and CMV-seropositive. This chain connects TRBV28 to TRBJ2-7; D possibly corresponds to TRBD1 (6 bases). CDR3 in amino acids: CASRKAGVGYEQYF. In DNA, the CDR3 is TGTGCCAGCAGAAAGGCAGGGGTAGGTTACGAGCAGTACTTC.